This T cell receptor beta chain is from a study of PD-1 blockade in classical Hodgkin lymphoma. Study conclusions and caveats: Repertoire difference causes, possibly disease activity or prior therapy, remain undefined.

Per the germline V gene, CDR1 is MNHEY and CDR2 is SVGAGI. Trimming pared 4 bases from V and 2 bases from J, leaving 15 bases between. The CDR3 covers 15 residues. All trial patients relapsed after autologous stem cell transplantation. Concerning this clone: Antigen unknown.

Assay used: immunoSEQ multiplex PCR; TCRdb lists only in-frame clones, some missing. Seen here are about 11,000 clones, about 78% observed once, and the top ten hold 25%. The TCR sequence derives from a human donor with classical Hodgkin lymphoma. Sequenced here: peripheral blood mononuclear cells (PBMCs), sampled at baseline. The chain joins TRBV6-5 to TRBJ2-7, with TRBD1 as a possible D gene (6 bases). The DNA of the CDR3 is TGTGCCAGCAGTTTTCTGGACAGCCCCGCCTACGAGCAGTACTTC. This translates into CASSFLDSPAYEQYF.